Listed here is a single T cell receptor beta chain. Per the study methods: Amplification of reference gene primers provided the estimated nucleated cell counts. The method was immunoSEQ multiplex PCR; TCRdb's version includes in-frame clones alone and lacks a portion of them. V, J and clone size were drawn from that table, and D and trimming were deduced from the DNA. The sample has approximately 220,000 clones; more than 85% are singletons. These data belong to a study of blood T cell repertoires in COVID-19. V was pared by 7 bases and J by 7 bases, with 9 bases of the junction left unmatched. CDR3 length equals 16 residues.

The V and J genes are TRBV23-1 and TRBJ2-5, with TRBD2 matching over 16 bases. TRBV23-1 is recorded as an ORF, its role being uncertain. Material for sequencing was peripheral blood. The sequence derives from a man between 60 and 70 years old with acute or convalescent COVID-19. This CDR3 reads CASIPGLAGGPRTQYF. CDR3 nucleotides: TGCGCCAGCATTCCGGGACTAGCGGGGGGGCCGCGGACCCAGTACTTC.